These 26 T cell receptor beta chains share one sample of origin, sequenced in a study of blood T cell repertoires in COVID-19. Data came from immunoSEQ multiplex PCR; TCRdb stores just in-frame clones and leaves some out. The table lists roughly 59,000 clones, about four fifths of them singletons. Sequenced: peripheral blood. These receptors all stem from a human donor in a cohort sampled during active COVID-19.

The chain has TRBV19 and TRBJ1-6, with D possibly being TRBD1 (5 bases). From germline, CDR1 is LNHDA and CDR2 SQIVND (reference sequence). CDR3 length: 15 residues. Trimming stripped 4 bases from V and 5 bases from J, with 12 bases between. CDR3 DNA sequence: TGTGCCAGTAGTAGGGGCAGCCAAAATAATTCACCCCTCCACTTT. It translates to CASSRGSQNNSPLHF. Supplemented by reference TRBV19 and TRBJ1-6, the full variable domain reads DGGITQSPKYLFRKEGQNVTLSCEQNLNHDAMYWYRQDPGQGLRLIYYSQIVNDFQKGDIAEGYSVSREKKESFPLTVTSAQKNPTAFYLCASSRGSQNNSPLHFGNGTRLTVT.

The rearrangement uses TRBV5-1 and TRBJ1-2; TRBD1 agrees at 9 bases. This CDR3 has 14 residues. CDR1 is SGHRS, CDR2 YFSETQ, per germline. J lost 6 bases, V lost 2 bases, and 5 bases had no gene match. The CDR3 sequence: CASSFPGQGDGYTF. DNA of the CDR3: TGCGCCAGCAGCTTCCCGGGACAGGGAGATGGCTACACCTTC.

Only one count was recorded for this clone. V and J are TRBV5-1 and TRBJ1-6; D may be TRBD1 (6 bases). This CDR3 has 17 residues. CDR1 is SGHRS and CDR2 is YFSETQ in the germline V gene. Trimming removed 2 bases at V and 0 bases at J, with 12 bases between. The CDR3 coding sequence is TGCGCCAGCAGCTTTCGAGGACAGAGCTCCTATAATTCACCCCTCCACTTT. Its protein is CASSFRGQSSYNSPLHF.

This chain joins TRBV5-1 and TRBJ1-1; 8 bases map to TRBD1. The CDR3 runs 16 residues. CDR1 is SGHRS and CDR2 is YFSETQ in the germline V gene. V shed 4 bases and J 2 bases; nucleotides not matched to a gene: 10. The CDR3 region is CASSRNQGADNTEAFF. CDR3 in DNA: TGCGCCAGCAGCCGGAACCAGGGGGCGGATAACACTGAAGCTTTCTTT.

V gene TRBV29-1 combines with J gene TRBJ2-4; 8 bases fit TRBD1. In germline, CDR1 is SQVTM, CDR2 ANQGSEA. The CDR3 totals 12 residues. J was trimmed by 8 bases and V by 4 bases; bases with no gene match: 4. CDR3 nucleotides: TGCAGCGTTGGGACAGGGAAGGACATTCAGTACTTC. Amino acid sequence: CSVGTGKDIQYF.

In DNA, the CDR3 is TGTGCCAGCAGCCGCGGCGGGGGGGCCTGGAATGAGCAGTTCTTC. Protein product: CASSRGGGAWNEQFF. The chain has TRBV7-2 and TRBJ2-1, with 9 bases aligning to TRBD2. The CDR3 is 15 amino acids. Germline assignment: CDR1 SGHTA and CDR2 FQGNSA. V shed 5 bases and J 7 bases; nucleotides not matched to a gene: 9.

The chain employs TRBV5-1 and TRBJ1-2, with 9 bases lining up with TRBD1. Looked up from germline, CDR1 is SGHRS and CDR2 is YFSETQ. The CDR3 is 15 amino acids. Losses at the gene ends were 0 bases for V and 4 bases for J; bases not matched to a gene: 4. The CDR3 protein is CASSLDTGGFYGYTF. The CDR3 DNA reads TGCGCCAGCAGCTTGGATACAGGGGGCTTCTATGGCTACACCTTC.

CDR3 residues: CASSLGLAGGQETQYF. CDR3 coding DNA: TGTGCCAGCAGCCTAGGACTAGCGGGGGGCCAAGAGACCCAGTACTTC. The chain combines TRBV7-9 with TRBJ2-5; 14 bases are shared with TRBD2. The CDR3 has 16 residues. The germline gives CDR1 SEHNR, CDR2 FQNEAQ (reference sequence). The junction had 3 bases not matched to a gene; V was cut back by 5 bases and J by 1 base.

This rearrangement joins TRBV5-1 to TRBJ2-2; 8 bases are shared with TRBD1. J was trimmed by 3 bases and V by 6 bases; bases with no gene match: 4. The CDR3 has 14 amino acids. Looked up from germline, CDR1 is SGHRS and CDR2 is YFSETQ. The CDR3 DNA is TGCGCCAGCAAACACAGGGGGGACACCGGGGAGCTGTTTTTT. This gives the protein CASKHRGDTGELFF.

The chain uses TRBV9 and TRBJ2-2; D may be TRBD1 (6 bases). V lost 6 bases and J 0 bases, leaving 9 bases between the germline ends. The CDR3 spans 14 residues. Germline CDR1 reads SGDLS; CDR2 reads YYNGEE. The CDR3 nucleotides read TGTGCCAGCATGAGGGGGACGAACACCGGGGAGCTGTTTTTT. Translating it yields CASMRGTNTGELFF.

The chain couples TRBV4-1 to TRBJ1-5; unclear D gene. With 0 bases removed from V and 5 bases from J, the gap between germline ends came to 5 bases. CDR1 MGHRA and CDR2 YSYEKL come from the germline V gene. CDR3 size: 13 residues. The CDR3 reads CASSQDHDQPQHF. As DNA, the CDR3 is TGCGCCAGCAGCCAAGATCATGATCAGCCCCAGCATTTT.

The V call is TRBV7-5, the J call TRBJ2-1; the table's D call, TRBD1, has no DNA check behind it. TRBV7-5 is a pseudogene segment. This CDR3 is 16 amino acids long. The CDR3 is CARSLGRQGSYNEQFF. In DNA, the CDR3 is TGTGCCAGAAGCTTAGGTCGGCAGGGGTCCTACAATGAGCAGTTCTTC.

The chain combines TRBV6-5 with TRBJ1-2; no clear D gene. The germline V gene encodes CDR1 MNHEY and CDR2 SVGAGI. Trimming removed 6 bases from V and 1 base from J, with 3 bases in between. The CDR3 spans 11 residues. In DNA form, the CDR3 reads TGTGCCAGCAGCAATAACTATGGCTACACCTTC. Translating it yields CASSNNYGYTF.

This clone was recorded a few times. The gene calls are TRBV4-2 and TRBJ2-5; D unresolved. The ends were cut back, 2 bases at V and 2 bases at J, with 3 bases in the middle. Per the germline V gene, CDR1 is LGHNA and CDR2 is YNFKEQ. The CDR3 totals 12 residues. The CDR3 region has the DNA TGTGCCAGCAGCCAACGTCAAGAGACCCAGTACTTC. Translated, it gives CASSQRQETQYF.

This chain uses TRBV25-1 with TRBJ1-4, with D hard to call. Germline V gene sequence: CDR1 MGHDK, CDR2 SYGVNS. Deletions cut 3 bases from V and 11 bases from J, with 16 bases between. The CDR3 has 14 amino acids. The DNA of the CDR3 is TGTGCCAGCAGTGATCCTGGACTTGGGCAGAAACTGTTTTTT. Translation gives CASSDPGLGQKLFF. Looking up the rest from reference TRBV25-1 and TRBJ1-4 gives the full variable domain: EADIYQTPRYLVIGTGKKITLECSQTMGHDKMYWYQQDPGMELHLIHYSYGVNSTEKGDLSSESTVSRIRTEHFPLTLESARPSHTSQYLCASSDPGLGQKLFFGSGTQLSVL.

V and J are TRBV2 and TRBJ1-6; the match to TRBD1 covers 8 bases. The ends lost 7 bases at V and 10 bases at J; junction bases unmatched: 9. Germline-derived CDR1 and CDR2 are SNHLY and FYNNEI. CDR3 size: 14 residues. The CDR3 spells CASKMTGEGSPLHF. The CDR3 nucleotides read TGTGCCAGCAAGATGACAGGGGAGGGGTCACCCCTCCACTTT.

In DNA form, the CDR3 reads TGTGCCAGCAGCAAAGTGGATAAGGATGCAGGACAGGGGAGCTCTGGAAACACCATATATTTT. Translation: CASSKVDKDAGQGSSGNTIYF. This sequence joins TRBV21-1 and TRBJ1-3; the table names TRBD1, a call not compared with the DNA. TRBV21-1 is recorded as a pseudogene. The CDR3 is 21 residues long.

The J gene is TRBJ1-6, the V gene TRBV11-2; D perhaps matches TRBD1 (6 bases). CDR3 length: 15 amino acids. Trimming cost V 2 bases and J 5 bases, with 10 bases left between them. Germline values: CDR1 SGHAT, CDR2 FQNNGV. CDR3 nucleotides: TGTGCCAGCAGCTTATGGGGGCTCAATAATTCACCCCTCCACTTT. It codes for CASSLWGLNNSPLHF.

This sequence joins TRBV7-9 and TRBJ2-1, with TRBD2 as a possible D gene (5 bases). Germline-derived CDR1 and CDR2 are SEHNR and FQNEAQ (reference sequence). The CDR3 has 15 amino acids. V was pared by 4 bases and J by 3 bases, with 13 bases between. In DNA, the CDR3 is TGTGCCAGCAGCTCCGGGGTGGGGTACTACAATGAGCAGTTCTTC. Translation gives CASSSGVGYYNEQFF.

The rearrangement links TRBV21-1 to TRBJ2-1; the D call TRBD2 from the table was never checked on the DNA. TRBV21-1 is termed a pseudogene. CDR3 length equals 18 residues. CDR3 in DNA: TGTGCCAGCAGCTCCAACGGGGAGGAGCGGGAGTCCTACAATGAGCAGTTCTTC. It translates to CASSSNGEERESYNEQFF.

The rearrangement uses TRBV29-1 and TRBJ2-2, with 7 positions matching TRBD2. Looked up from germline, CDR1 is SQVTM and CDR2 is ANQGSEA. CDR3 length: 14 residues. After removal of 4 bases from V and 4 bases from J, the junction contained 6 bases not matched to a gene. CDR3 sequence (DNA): TGCAGCGTTGCGGCGGGAGTGAGCACCGGGGAGCTGTTTTTT. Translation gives CSVAAGVSTGELFF.

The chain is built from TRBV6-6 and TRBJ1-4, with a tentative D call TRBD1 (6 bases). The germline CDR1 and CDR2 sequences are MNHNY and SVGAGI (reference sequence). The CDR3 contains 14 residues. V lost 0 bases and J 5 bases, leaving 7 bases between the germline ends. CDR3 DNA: TGTGCCAGCAGTTACTCGAGGGGGAATGAAAAACTGTTTTTT. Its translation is CASSYSRGNEKLFF.

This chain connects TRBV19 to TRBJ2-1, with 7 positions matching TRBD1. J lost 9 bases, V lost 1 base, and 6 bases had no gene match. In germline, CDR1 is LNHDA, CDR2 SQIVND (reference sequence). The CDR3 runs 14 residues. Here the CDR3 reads CASSIGVSGGEQFF. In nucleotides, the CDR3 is TGTGCCAGTAGTATAGGGGTTTCAGGGGGTGAGCAGTTCTTC.

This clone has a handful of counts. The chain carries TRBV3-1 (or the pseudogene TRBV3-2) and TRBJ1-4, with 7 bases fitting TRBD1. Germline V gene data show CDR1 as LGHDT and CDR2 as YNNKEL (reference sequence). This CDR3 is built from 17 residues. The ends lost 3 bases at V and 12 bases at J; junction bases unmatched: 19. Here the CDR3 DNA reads TGTGCCAGCAGCCAGGAAATGACAGGGAACGTGGGGGCGGAACTGTTTTTT. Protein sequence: CASSQEMTGNVGAELFF.

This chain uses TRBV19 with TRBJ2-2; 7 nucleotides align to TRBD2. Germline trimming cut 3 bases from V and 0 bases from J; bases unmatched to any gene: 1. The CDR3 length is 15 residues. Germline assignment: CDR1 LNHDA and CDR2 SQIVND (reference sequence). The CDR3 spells CASSIGGANTGELFF. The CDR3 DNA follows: TGTGCCAGTAGTATTGGGGGGGCGAACACCGGGGAGCTGTTTTTT.

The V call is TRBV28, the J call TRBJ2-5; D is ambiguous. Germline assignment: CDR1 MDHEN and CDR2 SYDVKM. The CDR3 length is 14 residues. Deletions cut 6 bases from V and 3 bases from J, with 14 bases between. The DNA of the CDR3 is TGTGCCAGCAGCCCCACCATTGTAGAAGAGACCCAGTACTTC. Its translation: CASSPTIVEETQYF.